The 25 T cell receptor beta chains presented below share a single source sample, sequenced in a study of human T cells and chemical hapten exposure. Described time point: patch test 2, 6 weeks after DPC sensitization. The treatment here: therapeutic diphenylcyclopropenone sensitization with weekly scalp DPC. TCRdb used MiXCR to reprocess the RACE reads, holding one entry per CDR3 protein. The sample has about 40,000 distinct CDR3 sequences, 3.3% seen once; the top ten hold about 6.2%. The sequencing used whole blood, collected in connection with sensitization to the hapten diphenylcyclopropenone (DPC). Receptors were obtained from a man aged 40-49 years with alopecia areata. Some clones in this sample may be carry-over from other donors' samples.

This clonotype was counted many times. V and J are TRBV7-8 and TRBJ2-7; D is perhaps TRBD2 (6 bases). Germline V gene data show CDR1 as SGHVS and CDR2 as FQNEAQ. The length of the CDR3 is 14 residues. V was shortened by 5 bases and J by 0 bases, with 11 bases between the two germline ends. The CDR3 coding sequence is TGTGCCAGCAGCCCCCTCGGGGGCTCCTACGAGCAGTACTTC. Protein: CASSPLGGSYEQYF.

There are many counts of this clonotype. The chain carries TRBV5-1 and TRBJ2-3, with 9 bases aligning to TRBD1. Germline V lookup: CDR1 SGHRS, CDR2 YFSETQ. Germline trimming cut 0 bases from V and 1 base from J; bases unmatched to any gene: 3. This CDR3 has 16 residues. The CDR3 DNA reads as TGCGCCAGCAGCTTGGGGACAGGGGCGCGCACAGATACGCAGTATTTT. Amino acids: CASSLGTGARTDTQYF. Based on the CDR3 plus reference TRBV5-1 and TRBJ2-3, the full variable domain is KAGVTQTPRYLIKTRGQQVTLSCSPISGHRSVSWYQQTPGQGLQFLFEYFSETQRNKGNFPGRFSGRQFSNSRSEMNVSTLELGDSALYLCASSLGTGARTDTQYFGPGTRLTVL.

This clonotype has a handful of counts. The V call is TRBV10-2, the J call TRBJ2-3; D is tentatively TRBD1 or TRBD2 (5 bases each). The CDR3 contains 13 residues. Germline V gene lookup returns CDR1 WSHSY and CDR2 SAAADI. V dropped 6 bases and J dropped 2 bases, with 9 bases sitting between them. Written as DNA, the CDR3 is TGCGCCAGCAGACCCGGGACCACAGATACGCAGTATTTT. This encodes CASRPGTTDTQYF.

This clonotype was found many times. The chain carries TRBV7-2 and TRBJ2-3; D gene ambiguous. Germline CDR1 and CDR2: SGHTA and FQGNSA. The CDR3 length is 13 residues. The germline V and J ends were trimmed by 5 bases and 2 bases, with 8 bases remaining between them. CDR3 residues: CASSRTYTDTQYF. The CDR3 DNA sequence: TGTGCCAGCAGCCGGACCTACACAGATACGCAGTATTTT.

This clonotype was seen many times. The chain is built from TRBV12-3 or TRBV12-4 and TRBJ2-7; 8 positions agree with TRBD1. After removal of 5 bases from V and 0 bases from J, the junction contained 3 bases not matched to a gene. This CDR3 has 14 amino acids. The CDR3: CASSRQGSSYEQYF. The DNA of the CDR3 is TGTGCCAGCAGTCGACAGGGGAGCTCCTACGAGCAGTACTTC.

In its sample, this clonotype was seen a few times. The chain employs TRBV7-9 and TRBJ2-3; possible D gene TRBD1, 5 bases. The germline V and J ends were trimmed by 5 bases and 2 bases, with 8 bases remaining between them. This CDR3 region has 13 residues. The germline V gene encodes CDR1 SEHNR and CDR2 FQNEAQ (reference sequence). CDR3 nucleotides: TGTGCCAGCAGCACGGACAACACAGATACGCAGTATTTT. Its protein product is CASSTDNTDTQYF.

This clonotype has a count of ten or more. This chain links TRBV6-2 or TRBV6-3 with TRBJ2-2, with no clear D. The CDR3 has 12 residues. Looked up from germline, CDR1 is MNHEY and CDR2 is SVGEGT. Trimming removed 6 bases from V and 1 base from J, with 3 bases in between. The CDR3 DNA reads TGTGCCAGCAGGCGGAACACCGGGGAGCTGTTTTTT. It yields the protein CASRRNTGELFF.

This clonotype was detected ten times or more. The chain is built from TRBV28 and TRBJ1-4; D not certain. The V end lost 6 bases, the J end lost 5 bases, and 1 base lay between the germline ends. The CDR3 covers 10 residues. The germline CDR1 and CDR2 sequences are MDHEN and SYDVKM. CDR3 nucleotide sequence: TGTGCCAGCAGAAATGAAAAACTGTTTTTT. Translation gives CASRNEKLFF.

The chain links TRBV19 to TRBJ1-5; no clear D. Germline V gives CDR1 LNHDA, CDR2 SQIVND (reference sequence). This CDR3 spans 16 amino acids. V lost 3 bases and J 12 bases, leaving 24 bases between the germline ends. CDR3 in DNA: TGTGCCAGTAGTATCACGGCCAGTCTCTGGGGTATGGTCCAGCATTTT. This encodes CASSITASLWGMVQHF.

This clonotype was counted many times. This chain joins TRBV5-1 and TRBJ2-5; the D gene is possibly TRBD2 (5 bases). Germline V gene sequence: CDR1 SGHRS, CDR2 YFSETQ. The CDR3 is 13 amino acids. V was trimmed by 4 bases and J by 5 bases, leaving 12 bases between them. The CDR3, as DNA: TGCGCCAGCAGCATCGGAGGCGGGGAGACCCAGTACTTC. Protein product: CASSIGGGETQYF.

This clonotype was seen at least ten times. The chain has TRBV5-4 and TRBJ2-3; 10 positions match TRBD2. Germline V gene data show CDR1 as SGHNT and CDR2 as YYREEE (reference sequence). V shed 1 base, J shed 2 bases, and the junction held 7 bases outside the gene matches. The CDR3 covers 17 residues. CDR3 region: CASSLRSGRAVTDTQYF. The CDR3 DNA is TGTGCCAGCAGCTTGAGAAGCGGGAGGGCCGTCACAGATACGCAGTATTTT.

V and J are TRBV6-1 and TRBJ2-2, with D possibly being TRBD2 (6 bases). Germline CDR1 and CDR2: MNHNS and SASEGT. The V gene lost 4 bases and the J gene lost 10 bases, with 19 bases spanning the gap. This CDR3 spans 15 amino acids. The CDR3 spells CASSGGRSSFVELFF. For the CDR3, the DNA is TGTGCCAGCAGTGGAGGGAGGAGTTCTTTTGTGGAGCTGTTTTTT.

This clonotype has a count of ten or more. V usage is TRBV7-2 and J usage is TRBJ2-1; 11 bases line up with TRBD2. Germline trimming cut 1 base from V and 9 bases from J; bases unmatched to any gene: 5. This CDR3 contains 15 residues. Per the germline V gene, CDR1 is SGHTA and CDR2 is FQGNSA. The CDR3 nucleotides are TGTGCCAGCAGCTTAGATAGCGGGAGGGCCGTTGAGCAGTTCTTC. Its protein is CASSLDSGRAVEQFF.

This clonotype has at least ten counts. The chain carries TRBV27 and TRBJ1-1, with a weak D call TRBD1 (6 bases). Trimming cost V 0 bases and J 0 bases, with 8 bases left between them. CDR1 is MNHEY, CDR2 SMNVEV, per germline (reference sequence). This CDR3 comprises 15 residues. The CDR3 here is CASSLSGDMNTEAFF. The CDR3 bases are TGTGCCAGCAGTTTATCAGGGGACATGAACACTGAAGCTTTCTTT.

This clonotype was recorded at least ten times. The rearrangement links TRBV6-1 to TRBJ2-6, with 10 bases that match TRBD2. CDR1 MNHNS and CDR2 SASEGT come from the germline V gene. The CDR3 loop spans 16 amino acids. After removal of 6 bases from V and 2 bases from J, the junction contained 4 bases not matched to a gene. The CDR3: CASRESGGAGANVLTF. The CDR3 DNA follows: TGTGCCAGCAGGGAGAGCGGGGGGGCTGGGGCCAACGTCCTGACTTTC.

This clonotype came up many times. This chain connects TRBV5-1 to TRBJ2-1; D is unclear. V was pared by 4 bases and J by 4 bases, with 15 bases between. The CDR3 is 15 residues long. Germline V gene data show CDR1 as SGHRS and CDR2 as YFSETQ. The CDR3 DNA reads TGCGCCAGCAGCAGTATCCGTCTTATTTACAATGAGCAGTTCTTC. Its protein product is CASSSIRLIYNEQFF.

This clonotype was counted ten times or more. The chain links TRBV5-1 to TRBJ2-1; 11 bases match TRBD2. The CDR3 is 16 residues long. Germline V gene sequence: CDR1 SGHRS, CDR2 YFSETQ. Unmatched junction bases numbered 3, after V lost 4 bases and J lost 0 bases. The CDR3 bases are TGCGCCAGCAGCACCGGACTAGCGGGCTCCTACAATGAGCAGTTCTTC. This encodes CASSTGLAGSYNEQFF.

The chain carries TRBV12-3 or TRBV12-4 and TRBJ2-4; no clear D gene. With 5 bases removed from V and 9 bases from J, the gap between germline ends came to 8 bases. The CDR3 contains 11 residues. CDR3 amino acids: CASSIMGIQYF. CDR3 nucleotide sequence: TGTGCCAGCAGTATTATGGGCATTCAGTACTTC.

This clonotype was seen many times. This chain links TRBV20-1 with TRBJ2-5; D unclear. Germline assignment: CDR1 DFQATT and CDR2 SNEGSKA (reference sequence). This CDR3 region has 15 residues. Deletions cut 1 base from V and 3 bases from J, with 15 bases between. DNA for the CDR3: TGCAGTGCTAGAGTTGTCGAGGCGGTGAAAGAGACCCAGTACTTC. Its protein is CSARVVEAVKETQYF.

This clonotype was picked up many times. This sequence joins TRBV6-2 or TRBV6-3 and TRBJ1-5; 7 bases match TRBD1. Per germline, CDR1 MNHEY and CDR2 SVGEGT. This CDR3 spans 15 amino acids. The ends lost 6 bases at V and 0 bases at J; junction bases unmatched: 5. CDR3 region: CASRTGQHSNQPQHF. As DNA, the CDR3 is TGTGCCAGCAGGACGGGACAGCATAGCAATCAGCCCCAGCATTTT.

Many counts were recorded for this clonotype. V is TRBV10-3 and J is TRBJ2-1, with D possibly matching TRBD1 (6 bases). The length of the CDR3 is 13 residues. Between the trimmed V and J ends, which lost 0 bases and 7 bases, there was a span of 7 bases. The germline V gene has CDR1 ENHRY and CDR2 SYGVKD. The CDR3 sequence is CAISESGANEQFF. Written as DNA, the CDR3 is TGTGCCATCAGTGAGTCGGGGGCGAATGAGCAGTTCTTC.

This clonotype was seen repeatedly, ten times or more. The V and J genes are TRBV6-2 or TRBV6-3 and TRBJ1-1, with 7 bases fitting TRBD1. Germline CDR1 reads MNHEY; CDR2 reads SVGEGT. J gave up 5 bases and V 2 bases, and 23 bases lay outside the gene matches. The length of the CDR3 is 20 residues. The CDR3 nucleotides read TGTGCCAGCAGTTACAACTATCTCTTTGCCGGACAGGTAGAATGGACTGAAGCTTTCTTT. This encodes CASSYNYLFAGQVEWTEAFF.

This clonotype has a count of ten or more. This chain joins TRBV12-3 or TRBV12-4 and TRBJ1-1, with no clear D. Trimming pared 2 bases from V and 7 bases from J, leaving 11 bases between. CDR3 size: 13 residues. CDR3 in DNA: TGTGCCAGCAGTTTATCGAACAGTTTTGAAGCTTTCTTT. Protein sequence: CASSLSNSFEAFF.

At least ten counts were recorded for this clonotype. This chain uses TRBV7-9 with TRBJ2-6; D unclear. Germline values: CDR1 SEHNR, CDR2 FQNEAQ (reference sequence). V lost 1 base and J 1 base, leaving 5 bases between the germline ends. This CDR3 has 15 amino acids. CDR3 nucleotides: TGTGCCAGCAGCTTAGTCAGGTCTGGGGCCAACGTCCTGACTTTC. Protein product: CASSLVRSGANVLTF.

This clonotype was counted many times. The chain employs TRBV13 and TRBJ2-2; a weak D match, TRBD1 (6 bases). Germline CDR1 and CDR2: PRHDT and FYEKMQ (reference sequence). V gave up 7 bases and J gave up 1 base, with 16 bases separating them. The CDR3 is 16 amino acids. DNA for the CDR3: TGTGCCAGCAACTTGAGGACAGACGGGAACACCGGGGAGCTGTTTTTT. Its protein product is CASNLRTDGNTGELFF.